Listed below are T cell receptor beta chains from one sample, sequenced in a study of cytomegalovirus exposure and HLA in healthy donors. Some clones are missing from TCRdb's copy, which holds only in-frame ones; the method was immunoSEQ multiplex PCR. The table shows 110,000 or so clones, with more than 70% occurring only once. Sequencing was performed on PBMCs. The receptors come from a man over 45 in good health and CMV-seropositive. Both conserved end residues are part of each CDR3. The order of the fields is D gene, V gene, clone size, J gene, CDR3 DNA, CDR3 protein. The D gene is left open where the match is weak. Rows may omit the clone size; those that give it use once, few, many or a size class.

D: TRBD1; V: TRBV5-4; size: .; J: TRBJ1-2; DNA: TGTGCCAGCAGCACACCCCTGGGACAGGGGAACTATGGCTACACCTTC; CDR3: CASSTPLGQGNYGYTF
D: .; V: TRBV19; size: few; J: TRBJ2-7; DNA: TGTGCCACCCGGGACACCTCCTACGAGCAGTACTTC; CDR3: CATRDTSYEQYF
D: TRBD2; V: TRBV4-1; size: .; J: TRBJ2-3; DNA: TGCGCCAGCAGCTCCCGACTAGCGGGCGCCGGCACAGATACGCAGTATTTT; CDR3: CASSSRLAGAGTDTQYF
D: TRBD2; V: TRBV11-2; size: few; J: TRBJ2-7; DNA: TGTGCCAGCAGCTTAGAGGGACTAGCCTCAGTCGAGCAGTACTTC; CDR3: CASSLEGLASVEQYF
D: .; V: TRBV7-8; size: .; J: TRBJ2-7; DNA: TGTGCCAGCAGCTTAGGGTTAGGGGGAATGGCCTACGAGCAGTACTTC; CDR3: CASSLGLGGMAYEQYF
D: TRBD1; V: TRBV5-6; size: .; J: TRBJ2-7; DNA: TGTGCCAGCAGCCCGGGACAGGGGCTCTCCTACGAGCAGTACTTC; CDR3: CASSPGQGLSYEQYF
D: TRBD1; V: TRBV7-9; size: .; J: TRBJ2-2; DNA: TGTGCCAGCAGCCCCCCTACAGGGGGGCTGATCGGGGAGCTGTTTTTT; CDR3: CASSPPTGGLIGELFF
D: TRBD1; V: TRBV7-2; size: .; J: TRBJ1-5; DNA: TGTGCCAGCAGCGGATACAGGGGAGGAGATCAGCCCCAGCATTTT; CDR3: CASSGYRGGDQPQHF
D: .; V: TRBV18; size: .; J: TRBJ1-5; DNA: TGTGCCAGCTCACCGACACATCGGGCGACAGATAGCAATCAGCCCCAGCATTTT; CDR3: CASSPTHRATDSNQPQHF
D: .; V: TRBV6-5; size: .; J: TRBJ2-7; DNA: TGTGCCAGCAGTTACTCCCAAGGGGCCACCTACGAGCAGTACTTC; CDR3: CASSYSQGATYEQYF
D: .; V: TRBV11-3; size: .; J: TRBJ1-2; DNA: TGTGCCAGCAGCTTACGGGGGGGGCAAGACTATGGCTACACCTTC; CDR3: CASSLRGGQDYGYTF
D: .; V: TRBV11-2; size: .; J: TRBJ2-5; DNA: TGTGCCAGCAGCTTGGGTCGGGATTCTCTAGAGACCCAGTACTTC; CDR3: CASSLGRDSLETQYF
D: .; V: TRBV28; size: .; J: TRBJ2-2; DNA: TGTGCCAGCAGTTCCTATTATACCGGGGAGCTGTTTTTT; CDR3: CASSSYYTGELFF
D: .; V: TRBV27; size: .; J: TRBJ2-5; DNA: TGTGCCAGCAGTTCTCAGGGCCTGTACCAAGAGACCCAGTACTTC; CDR3: CASSSQGLYQETQYF
D: .; V: TRBV4-2; size: .; J: TRBJ2-1; DNA: TGTGCCAGCAGCCAAGATTGGAGCACTGAGCAGTTCTTC; CDR3: CASSQDWSTEQFF
D: TRBD1; V: TRBV27; size: .; J: TRBJ1-1; DNA: TGTGCCAGCAGTTCTAGGGGACAGGGCGACACTGAAGCTTTCTTT; CDR3: CASSSRGQGDTEAFF
D: .; V: TRBV6-4; size: .; J: TRBJ1-6; DNA: TGTGCCAGCAGTGACGGCGGGGGCAATTCACCCCTCCACTTT; CDR3: CASSDGGGNSPLHF
D: TRBD2; V: TRBV5-6; size: .; J: TRBJ2-7; DNA: TGTGCCAGCAGCTTGGGGCTAGCGGGTGGCGCCTACGAGCAGTACTTC; CDR3: CASSLGLAGGAYEQYF
D: .; V: TRBV7-2; size: .; J: TRBJ1-5; DNA: TGTGCCAGCAGCTGGGACAAAAGCAATCAGCCCCAGCATTTT; CDR3: CASSWDKSNQPQHF
D: TRBD2; V: TRBV29-1; size: .; J: TRBJ2-1; DNA: TGCAGCGTTGAGGGACTAGCGGGAATCGATGAGCAGTTCTTC; CDR3: CSVEGLAGIDEQFF
D: TRBD1; V: TRBV20-1; size: .; J: TRBJ2-1; DNA: TGCAGTGCTCGCCCAGGGGGTGAGCAGTTCTTC; CDR3: CSARPGGEQFF
D: TRBD1; V: TRBV5-5; size: .; J: TRBJ2-2; DNA: TGTGCCAGCAGCTTGGCTGGACAGGGGCGCACCGGGGAGCTGTTTTTT; CDR3: CASSLAGQGRTGELFF
D: .; V: TRBV14; size: .; J: TRBJ2-1; DNA: TGTGCCAGCAGCCAAGACCTAGGGGGCAATGAGCAGTTCTTC; CDR3: CASSQDLGGNEQFF
D: TRBD1; V: TRBV7-9; size: few; J: TRBJ2-2; DNA: TGTGCCAGCAGCGGTAACAGGGGGGCCACCGGGGAGCTGTTTTTT; CDR3: CASSGNRGATGELFF
D: .; V: TRBV11-2; size: once; J: TRBJ2-5; DNA: TGTGCCAGCAGCTCGCCCGTTTTTTTGACTAGTACTTTCCCAGAGACCCAGTACTTC; CDR3: CASSSPVFLTSTFPETQYF
D: .; V: TRBV6-5; size: once; J: TRBJ1-1; DNA: TGTGCCAGCAGTTACGACCCGGGGGACACTGAAGCTTTCTTT; CDR3: CASSYDPGDTEAFF
D: TRBD2; V: TRBV15; size: .; J: TRBJ2-3; DNA: TGTGCCACCAGCGTCTCACTGGGACTAAGCACAGATACGCAGTATTTT; CDR3: CATSVSLGLSTDTQYF
D: TRBD2; V: TRBV7-8; size: once; J: TRBJ2-5; DNA: TGTGCCAGCAGAACTAGCGGGGTCGGTGCTGAGACCCAGTACTTC; CDR3: CASRTSGVGAETQYF
D: TRBD1; V: TRBV6-5; size: .; J: TRBJ2-5; DNA: TGTGCCAGCACCTGGGCCGGGACAGGGCCCGAGACCCAGTACTTC; CDR3: CASTWAGTGPETQYF
D: TRBD1; V: TRBV5-4; size: .; J: TRBJ1-6; DNA: TGTGCCAGCCGGCGGGACAGGGTGGGAAATTCACCCCTCCACTTT; CDR3: CASRRDRVGNSPLHF
D: .; V: TRBV7-2; size: .; J: TRBJ2-6; DNA: TGTGCCAGCAGCCGACAGGCGACTGGGGCCAACGTCCTGACTTTC; CDR3: CASSRQATGANVLTF